This T cell receptor (beta chain) was sequenced in a study of T cell responses to AZD1222 COVID-19 vaccine. General observations from the study: At baseline, seropositivity was found in only six or seven AZD1222 recipients.

Method: immunoSEQ multiplex PCR; TCRdb's copy keeps in-frame clones and lacks some. The data contain roughly 150,000 clones, roughly 82% of them seen just once; the ten biggest clones take up roughly 3.9%. Of note for this clone: Its matching antigen is unknown.

Trimming at V came to 4 bases and at J to 5 bases, leaving 13 bases not matched to a gene. Germline CDR1 is MDHEN and CDR2 is SYDVKM. CDR3 size: 17 residues. The sample was peripheral blood, taken on day 0 of AZD1222 vaccination. This chain connects TRBV28 to TRBJ2-5, with 10 bases identical to TRBD2. This sequence originates from an adult in good health. CDR3 residues: CASSSSALAGVGETQYF. DNA of the CDR3: TGTGCCAGCAGTTCCTCAGCCCTAGCGGGGGTAGGGGAGACCCAGTACTTC.